These 23 T cell receptor beta chains were all obtained from the same sample, sequenced in a study of T cell clones after liver transplantation. The table came from immunoSEQ multiplex PCR; TCRdb's copy has only in-frame clones and leaves some out. The sample comprises 77,000 or so clones, about 80% of which are singletons, and approximately 0.81% rests with the top ten. The sequenced sample was CD4+ T cells from blood, obtained 12 months after liver transplant. The origin of the receptors is a human patient who received a liver transplant. Some of the T cells might come from the graft donor.

This clone occurred a few times. The CDR3 loop reads CATTAAAGGTEAFF. The CDR3 DNA sequence: TGTGCCACTACGGCGGCGGCGGGGGGGACTGAAGCTTTCTTT. The rearrangement uses TRBV2 and TRBJ1-1; the D gene is possibly TRBD1 (5 bases). The germline V gene encodes CDR1 SNHLY and CDR2 FYNNEI. Trimming stripped 10 bases from V and 5 bases from J, with 20 bases between. The CDR3 contains 14 residues. Filled out from reference TRBV2 and TRBJ1-1, the complete variable domain reads EPEVTQTPSHQVTQMGQEVILRCVPISNHLYFYWYRQILGQKVEFLVSFYNNEISEKSEIFDDQFSVERPDGSNFTLKIRSTKLEDSAMYFCATTAAAGGTEAFFGQGTRLTVV.

This chain joins TRBV6-1 and TRBJ2-3; 7 bases line up with TRBD1. Germline assignment: CDR1 MNHNS and CDR2 SASEGT. V trimming: 6 bases; J trimming: 6 bases; junction bases outside the gene matches: 9. The CDR3 spans 14 residues. This CDR3 is CASRDRGGLDTQYF. The CDR3 nucleotides read TGTGCCAGCAGAGATCGAGGGGGCTTGGATACGCAGTATTTT.

V gene TRBV5-1 combines with J gene TRBJ2-3, with a weak D call TRBD2 (6 bases). The V gene lost 4 bases and the J gene lost 2 bases, with 14 bases spanning the gap. The CDR3 is 15 residues long. From germline, CDR1 is SGHRS and CDR2 YFSETQ. Here the CDR3 DNA reads TGCGCCAGCAGCACCAGGGACTTCAACACAGATACGCAGTATTTT. It yields the protein CASSTRDFNTDTQYF.

The chain has TRBV18 and TRBJ2-7; 11 bases align to TRBD1. CDR1 and CDR2 (germline): KGHSH, LQKENI. Losses at the gene ends were 4 bases for V and 3 bases for J; bases not matched to a gene: 5. The CDR3 runs 15 residues. The CDR3 sequence is CASSRSGTGGYEQYF. CDR3 coding DNA: TGTGCCAGCTCACGTTCCGGGACAGGGGGCTACGAGCAGTACTTC.

V and J are TRBV29-1 and TRBJ1-2; 10 bases match TRBD1. The J segment lost 7 bases and the V segment lost 6 bases, leaving 8 bases of the junction unmatched. The CDR3 covers 13 residues. The germline V gene encodes CDR1 SQVTM and CDR2 ANQGSEA. CDR3 loop: CSVTTGGAGGYTF. The CDR3 DNA reads TGCAGCGTAACGACAGGGGGCGCGGGTGGCTACACCTTC. The whole variable domain, remainder taken from reference TRBV29-1 and TRBJ1-2, is SAVISQKPSRDICQRGTSLTIQCQVDSQVTMMFWYRQQPGQSLTLIATANQGSEATYESGFVIDKFPISRPNLTFSTLTVSNMSPEDSSIYLCSVTTGGAGGYTFGSGTRLTVV.

As to this clone: Other DNA sequences within the sample encode an identical CDR3. The genes are TRBV2 and TRBJ2-5, with 7 bases aligning to TRBD2. V dropped 3 bases and J dropped 3; count of bases not matched to a gene: 4. The CDR3 consists of 14 residues. Germline values: CDR1 SNHLY, CDR2 FYNNEI. CDR3 nucleotides: TGTGCCAGCAGTGAGGAAGCGGGGAAAGAGACCCAGTACTTC. Amino acid sequence: CASSEEAGKETQYF.

This clone has more than one count but fewer than ten. This chain links TRBV6-5 with TRBJ2-2, with D hard to call. CDR1 is MNHEY, CDR2 SVGAGI, per germline. CDR3 length: 14 residues. The ends were cut back, 9 bases at V and 1 base at J, with 12 bases in the middle. In DNA, the CDR3 is TGTGCCAGTTCCGGACGGCAGAACACCGGGGAGCTGTTTTTT. Translation gives CASSGRQNTGELFF.

V usage is TRBV19 and J usage is TRBJ1-2, with TRBD1 as a possible D gene (5 bases). CDR1 is LNHDA and CDR2 is SQIVND in the germline V gene (reference sequence). This CDR3 is 12 amino acids long. Trimming left V 2 bases short and J 4 bases short, with 5 bases between. Written as DNA, the CDR3 is TGTGCCAGTAGTATAACAGGCTATGGCTACACCTTC. It translates to CASSITGYGYTF. The full variable domain, completed using reference TRBV19 and TRBJ1-2, is DGGITQSPKYLFRKEGQNVTLSCEQNLNHDAMYWYRQDPGQGLRLIYYSQIVNDFQKGDIAEGYSVSREKKESFPLTVTSAQKNPTAFYLCASSITGYGYTFGSGTRLTVV.

This chain joins TRBV6-1 and TRBJ2-1; maybe TRBD2 (5 bases). Deletions cut 7 bases from V and 9 bases from J, with 16 bases between. The CDR3 has 13 residues. Germline V gene sequence: CDR1 MNHNS, CDR2 SASEGT. The DNA of the CDR3 is TGTGCCAGCACCCTAGACCCGCGGGCTGAGCAGTTCTTC. Its protein product is CASTLDPRAEQFF.

The CDR3 here is CASTPGGTGSPYEQYF. In DNA, the CDR3 is TGTGCCAGCACCCCCGGGGGGACAGGGAGTCCCTACGAGCAGTACTTC. The chain recombines TRBV28 with TRBJ2-7; TRBD1 matches 9 bases. In germline, CDR1 is MDHEN, CDR2 SYDVKM. V was clipped by 7 bases and J by 2 bases; unmatched bases: 12. This CDR3 region has 16 residues.

This rearrangement joins TRBV7-8 to TRBJ2-7, with 9 nucleotides matching TRBD1. Germline CDR1 and CDR2: SGHVS and FQNEAQ. This CDR3 is built from 18 residues. Germline trimming cut 2 bases from V and 2 bases from J; bases unmatched to any gene: 13. The CDR3 region is CASSLPAWGTGNTYEQYF. The CDR3 nucleotides read TGTGCCAGCAGCTTACCCGCCTGGGGGACAGGGAATACCTACGAGCAGTACTTC.

The DNA of the CDR3 is TGTGCCAGCAGCCCCCGTTCCACCTACTCCACAGATACGCAGTATTTT. Its protein product is CASSPRSTYSTDTQYF. The chain carries TRBV7-9 and TRBJ2-3; D gene uncertain. The V end was cut by 5 bases, the J end by 2 bases, with 17 bases between. Germline V lookup: CDR1 SEHNR, CDR2 FQNEAQ (reference sequence). The length of the CDR3 is 16 residues.

The rearrangement links TRBV2 to TRBJ2-2; TRBD1 is a possible D gene (5 bases). V gave up 5 bases and J gave up 6 bases, with 16 bases separating them. From germline, CDR1 is SNHLY and CDR2 FYNNEI. CDR3 size: 15 residues. The CDR3 nucleotides are TGTGCCAGCAGTTCAGGGTTAATTAAAGCCGGGGAGCTGTTTTTT. This codes for CASSSGLIKAGELFF.

The chain recombines TRBV5-1 with TRBJ2-2; D is unresolved. The CDR3 contains 15 residues. V was trimmed by 0 bases and J by 1 base, leaving 7 bases between them. In germline, CDR1 is SGHRS, CDR2 YFSETQ. Here the CDR3 reads CASSLGYQNTGELFF. DNA for the CDR3: TGCGCCAGCAGCTTGGGGTACCAGAACACCGGGGAGCTGTTTTTT.

V and J are TRBV4-3 and TRBJ2-7, with 8 bases fitting TRBD2. The CDR3 consists of 16 residues. From germline, CDR1 is LGHNA and CDR2 YSLEER. Trimming took 2 bases from V and 3 from J; bases not matched to a gene: 9. The CDR3 sequence: CASSQPISGARYEQYF. The CDR3 bases are TGCGCCAGCAGCCAACCGATTAGCGGGGCGCGCTACGAGCAGTACTTC.

V usage is TRBV28 and J usage is TRBJ2-1; a weak D match, TRBD2 (5 bases). The CDR3 totals 13 residues. Germline V lookup: CDR1 MDHEN, CDR2 SYDVKM. The V end lost 6 bases, the J end lost 5 bases, and 11 bases lay between the germline ends. The CDR3 loop reads CASSRLPNNEQFF. The CDR3 bases are TGTGCCAGCAGCAGACTACCCAACAATGAGCAGTTCTTC.

CDR3 coding DNA: TGTGCCAGCAGCGTAGCTGAGAGGGCGCATTCCGAGCAGTACTTC. Protein sequence: CASSVAERAHSEQYF. This chain connects TRBV9 to TRBJ2-7; D possibly corresponds to TRBD2 (5 bases). Trimming shortened V by 0 bases and J by 6 bases, and 16 bases separated the two germline ends. Germline values: CDR1 SGDLS, CDR2 YYNGEE. This CDR3 is 15 amino acids long.

The genes are TRBV7-2 and TRBJ2-5; 13 nucleotides match TRBD2. This CDR3 has 16 residues. The germline V gene encodes CDR1 SGHTA and CDR2 FQGNSA. J lost 4 bases, V lost 5 bases, and 7 bases had no gene match. The CDR3 coding sequence is TGTGCCAGCAGCCCGTCGGGACTAGCGGGAAGAGAGACCCAGTACTTC. It is translated as CASSPSGLAGRETQYF.

The chain links TRBV10-3 to TRBJ2-7; TRBD1 aligns across 7 bases. The CDR3 is 14 residues long. J was trimmed by 5 bases and V by 8 bases; bases with no gene match: 12. Germline CDR1 ENHRY, CDR2 SYGVKD. The CDR3 sequence: CAIQGGQSAHEQYF. The CDR3 DNA reads TGTGCCATCCAAGGGGGCCAAAGCGCCCACGAGCAGTACTTC.

The chain uses TRBV19 and TRBJ2-7, with a possible D match to TRBD1 (5 bases). V lost 9 bases and J 2 bases, leaving 20 bases between the germline ends. The germline V gene encodes CDR1 LNHDA and CDR2 SQIVND (reference sequence). The CDR3 extends over 15 amino acids. The CDR3 is CASCPGQGKTYEQYF. In DNA, the CDR3 is TGTGCCAGCTGCCCCGGGCAGGGCAAGACCTACGAGCAGTACTTC.

The chain has TRBV30 and TRBJ2-7, with D perhaps TRBD1 or TRBD2 (5 bases each). The germline gives CDR1 GTSNPN, CDR2 SVGIG (reference sequence). The CDR3 contains 14 residues. V lost 0 bases, J lost 2 bases, and 11 bases lay in between. The DNA of the CDR3 is TGTGCCTGGAGTGTTGGGGGAAGTACCTACGAGCAGTACTTC. Protein sequence: CAWSVGGSTYEQYF.

This chain links TRBV29-1 with TRBJ1-2; 8 bases are a match to TRBD1. Germline values: CDR1 SQVTM, CDR2 ANQGSEA. The CDR3 extends over 13 amino acids. The trim removed 6 bases at V and 8 bases at J, leaving 11 bases unmatched. The CDR3 sequence is CSVVRTGRGGYTF. The CDR3, as DNA: TGCAGCGTCGTTCGGACAGGGCGCGGGGGCTACACCTTC.

The gene calls are TRBV11-2 and TRBJ2-7; 8 bases fit TRBD2. Germline V gene sequence: CDR1 SGHAT, CDR2 FQNNGV. V was clipped by 2 bases and J by 3 bases; unmatched bases: 3. The CDR3 loop spans 14 amino acids. CDR3 region: CASSLSGRNYEQYF. The CDR3, as DNA: TGTGCCAGCAGCTTAAGCGGGAGAAACTACGAGCAGTACTTC.